Below, 15 T cell receptor beta chains from the same sample are listed, as sequenced in a study of PD-1 blockade in mismatch repair-deficient tumors. Profiled with immunoSEQ multiplex PCR; TCRdb holds only in-frame clones, not every one. Counted here are under 50,000 clones, over 70% occurring once; the ten biggest clones make up around 0.99%. The sequencing here drew on PBMCs, taken roughly 40 weeks after starting pembrolizumab. These receptors were taken from an adult with mismatch repair-deficient cancer.

The gene calls are TRBV2 and TRBJ2-6, with 7 positions matching TRBD1. Germline CDR1 and CDR2: SNHLY and FYNNEI. Trimming took 4 bases from V and 0 from J; bases not matched to a gene: 9. There are 18 residues in the CDR3. Here the CDR3 reads CASSGDRLLFSGANVLTF. The CDR3 DNA reads as TGTGCCAGCAGTGGGGACAGACTCCTATTCTCTGGGGCCAACGTCCTGACTTTC. Full variable domain (outside the CDR3, taken from reference TRBV2 and TRBJ2-6): EPEVTQTPSHQVTQMGQEVILRCVPISNHLYFYWYRQILGQKVEFLVSFYNNEISEKSEIFDDQFSVERPDGSNFTLKIRSTKLEDSAMYFCASSGDRLLFSGANVLTFGAGSRLTVL.

The DNA for the CDR3 is TGTGCCAGCAGCATAAACCGGGACAGCTACGAGCAGTACTTC. It encodes CASSINRDSYEQYF. The chain recombines TRBV5-5 with TRBJ2-7; the match to TRBD1 covers 7 bases. This CDR3 comprises 14 residues. Germline V gives CDR1 SGHKS, CDR2 YYEKEE (reference sequence). V was pared by 4 bases and J by 3 bases, with 7 bases of the junction left unmatched.

This clone was detected a few times. J is TRBJ2-7 and V is TRBV5-1; weak D call: TRBD2 (5 bases). This CDR3 spans 16 amino acids. Between the trimmed V and J ends, which lost 3 bases and 3 bases, there was a span of 19 bases. Germline V lookup: CDR1 SGHRS, CDR2 YFSETQ. CDR3 DNA sequence: TGCGCCAGCAGCTCCACGGCGGGCCAGGATCGCTACGAGCAGTACTTC. Amino acid sequence: CASSSTAGQDRYEQYF. The variable domain in full, completed from reference TRBV5-1 and TRBJ2-7, reads KAGVTQTPRYLIKTRGQQVTLSCSPISGHRSVSWYQQTPGQGLQFLFEYFSETQRNKGNFPGRFSGRQFSNSRSEMNVSTLELGDSALYLCASSSTAGQDRYEQYFGPGTRLTVT.

The chain uses TRBV6-6 and TRBJ2-1, with TRBD2 matching over 8 bases. Germline V gene lookup returns CDR1 MNHNY and CDR2 SVGAGI (reference sequence). V lost 4 bases, J lost 4 bases, and 9 bases stayed unmatched. The CDR3 is 16 amino acids. The CDR3 DNA follows: TGTGCCAGCAGTTCTTCACTAGCGGAGGGATACAATGAGCAGTTCTTC. Translated: CASSSSLAEGYNEQFF.

This clone was detected a few times. This chain joins TRBV7-2 and TRBJ1-4, with 7 bases matching TRBD1. The V gene end was trimmed by 5 bases and the J gene end by 8 bases; junction bases not matched to a gene: 17. Germline-derived CDR1 and CDR2 are SGHTA and FQGNSA. CDR3 length: 17 residues. CDR3 amino acids: CASSRQGRALSHEKLFF. DNA of the CDR3: TGTGCCAGCAGCCGACAGGGCAGAGCTCTGTCGCACGAAAAACTGTTTTTT.

The CDR3 nucleotides are TGTGCCAGCAGCCCTCACCAGGACACTGAAGCTTTCTTT. It specifies CASSPHQDTEAFF. This chain uses TRBV9 with TRBJ1-1; the D is unclear. The V end lost 4 bases, the J end lost 3 bases, and 10 bases lay between the germline ends. CDR3 length: 13 amino acids. Germline V gene data show CDR1 as SGDLS and CDR2 as YYNGEE.

The chain joins TRBV30 to TRBJ1-5, with 8 bases identical to TRBD1. Germline V gene data show CDR1 as GTSNPN and CDR2 as SVGIG (reference sequence). The CDR3 is made up of 15 amino acids. Losses at the gene ends were 0 bases for V and 6 bases for J; bases not matched to a gene: 7. The CDR3, as DNA: TGTGCCTGGAGTGTACCAGGGGGCCAAGGTCAGCCCCAGCATTTT. Translated: CAWSVPGGQGQPQHF.

The chain carries TRBV6-1 and TRBJ2-7; 9 bases are a match to TRBD1. Germline V gives CDR1 MNHNS, CDR2 SASEGT. This CDR3 comprises 14 residues. J lost 5 bases, V lost 6 bases, and 8 bases had no gene match. Here the CDR3 reads CASSQSTGGHEQYF. CDR3 in DNA: TGTGCCAGCAGCCAAAGTACAGGGGGCCACGAGCAGTACTTC.

The chain couples TRBV7-9 to TRBJ1-1; TRBD1 aligns across 7 bases. CDR1 SEHNR and CDR2 FQNEAQ come from the germline V gene (reference sequence). J was trimmed by 3 bases and V by 5 bases; bases with no gene match: 9. The CDR3 is 15 amino acids. The CDR3 nucleotides read TGTGCCAGCAGCAGTAGACAGGGTGTGGACACTGAAGCTTTCTTT. This gives the protein CASSSRQGVDTEAFF.

The chain links TRBV29-1 to TRBJ1-2; no reliable D call. The CDR3 is 11 residues long. Germline V gene data show CDR1 as SQVTM and CDR2 as ANQGSEA. V was clipped by 5 bases and J by 1 base, with 5 bases between them. CDR3 sequence reads: CSVQINYGYTF. The CDR3, as DNA: TGCAGCGTTCAGATTAACTATGGCTACACCTTC.

The rearrangement links TRBV6-5 to TRBJ2-7; maybe TRBD1 (6 bases). The germline CDR1 and CDR2 sequences are MNHEY and SVGAGI. The CDR3 is 15 amino acids. V dropped 0 bases and J dropped 4 bases, with 13 bases sitting between them. CDR3 loop: CASSYSPQGGYEQYF. CDR3 coding DNA: TGTGCCAGCAGTTACTCCCCACAGGGCGGTTACGAGCAGTACTTC.

CDR3 nucleotide sequence: TGCAGCGTTGTCCGGGGAGACGAGCAGTACTTC. Amino acid sequence: CSVVRGDEQYF. V and J are TRBV29-1 and TRBJ2-7, with D possibly TRBD2 on 5 matching bases. The CDR3 is 11 residues long. The germline CDR1 and CDR2 sequences are SQVTM and ANQGSEA. The ends were cut back, 4 bases at V and 5 bases at J, with 9 bases in the middle.

The CDR3: CASRRYGGELFF. As DNA, the CDR3 is TGTGCCAGCCGCAGGTACGGCGGGGAGCTGTTTTTT. This chain links TRBV9 with TRBJ2-2; unclear D gene. V shed 7 bases and J shed 7 bases, with 11 bases lying between them. The CDR3 sequence is 12 residues long. The V gene's germline CDR1 is SGDLS and CDR2 YYNGEE.

This clone has only a few counts. The chain employs TRBV6-5 and TRBJ2-7; 12 nucleotides align to TRBD1. The CDR3 extends over 15 amino acids. Trimming took 0 bases from V and 6 from J; bases not matched to a gene: 3. CDR1 and CDR2 (germline): MNHEY, SVGAGI. Written as DNA, the CDR3 is TGTGCCAGCAGTTACTCCGGGACAGGGGGCGTCGAGCAGTACTTC. Protein sequence: CASSYSGTGGVEQYF.

V is TRBV10-1 and J is TRBJ2-1; TRBD1 matches 7 bases. Germline lookup yields CDR1 WNHNN and CDR2 SYGVQD (reference sequence). Trimming at V came to 4 bases and at J to 5 bases, leaving 11 bases not matched to a gene. The CDR3 has 16 amino acids. The CDR3 protein is CASSGLPGTEHNEQFF. DNA for the CDR3: TGCGCCAGCAGTGGCCTTCCCGGGACAGAACACAATGAGCAGTTCTTC.